These T cell receptor beta chains were read from a single sample in a study of vaccination effects on CD4 cells after COVID-19. Using immunoSEQ multiplex PCR, the repertoire was profiled, and TCRdb retains in-frame clones only, with some absent. The data show over 8,000 clones, with approximately 74% seen just once and around an eighth held by the top ten. No antigen has been assigned to these receptors. The sequencing used CD4+ T cells from PBMCs cultured with HCoV-229E spike peptides, collected before COVID-19 vaccination. The receptors were gathered from a human donor who received a COVID-19 vaccine. Each CDR3 is given with its conserved first and last residue. The order of the fields is V gene, D gene, clone size, J gene, CDR3 DNA, CDR3 protein. A D gene is named only where the DNA matches it firmly. Clone size is given for some rows only: seen once, a few or many times, or a class if the clone is expanded.

>TRBV12-5|-|once|TRBJ1-3
TGTGCTAGTGGTCCACAACCGCTTCTTCCTGGAAACACCATATATTTT
CASGPQPLLPGNTIYF
>TRBV27|TRBD2|few|TRBJ2-3
TGTGCCAGCAGCTCTCACGGGACTAGCGGGAGGTCAGATACGCAGTATTTT
CASSSHGTSGRSDTQYF
>TRBV3-1/TRBV3-2|-|-|TRBJ2-5
TGTGCCAGCAGCCAAGATCCGGGAAACCAAGAGACCCAGTACTTC
CASSQDPGNQETQYF
>TRBV6-1|-|once|TRBJ1-2
TGTGCCAGCAGTGAAAGGGGGGCAGGCGGCTATGGCTACACCTTC
CASSERGAGGYGYTF
>TRBV13|-|-|TRBJ2-3
TGTGCCAGCAGCTTAGAGGGGGGAGCCGGGAGTGGTACGCAGTATTTT
CASSLEGGAGSGTQYF
>TRBV7-8|-|-|TRBJ2-1
TGTGCCAGCGGCAGGAGAGCTTACAATGAGCAGTTCTTC
CASGRRAYNEQFF
>TRBV12-3/TRBV12-4|-|-|TRBJ1-1
TGTGCCAGCAGCAATTGGGTAGCGGGAGCTTTCTTT
CASSNWVAGAFF
>TRBV12-5|TRBD2|once|TRBJ2-5
TGTGCTAGTGCCCAAACAAATAGCGGGAGGTTGGAGACCCAGTACTTC
CASAQTNSGRLETQYF
>TRBV29-1|-|-|TRBJ1-2
TGCAGCATTGCCTCGGGGGCGGATGGCTACACCTTC
CSIASGADGYTF
>TRBV21-1|-|once|TRBJ2-2
TGTGCCAGATCTCAACCCCGCGGCGGGACCTACGGGGAGCTGTTTTTT
CARSQPRGGTYGELFF
>TRBV7-9|TRBD2|-|TRBJ2-3
TGTGCCAGCAGCCCCCCTAGCGGGGGGGCCACAGATACGCAGTATTTT
CASSPPSGGATDTQYF
>TRBV7-2|-|-|TRBJ1-1
TGTGCCAGCAGCTTACTCGGGGCAGGTGAAGCTTTCTTT
CASSLLGAGEAFF
>TRBV7-9|-|few|TRBJ1-2
TGTGCCAGCAGCTTAGGAGTGGCGGGGTCCTATGGCTACACCTTC
CASSLGVAGSYGYTF
>TRBV27|-|-|TRBJ2-5
TGTGCCAGCAGTGGACAGCGACGGTTCTGGGAGACCCAGTACTTC
CASSGQRRFWETQYF